This T cell receptor (beta chain) was sequenced for a study of T cell changes during pregnancy in multiple sclerosis. Sequenced by immunoSEQ multiplex PCR; TCRdb stores in-frame clones only, minus some. The sample has 40,000 to 60,000 clones; about nine tenths are singletons. Deletions cut 5 bases from V and 10 bases from J, with 17 bases between. The CDR3 has 13 residues. Per germline, CDR1 SGHAT and CDR2 FQNNGV. The sample in question was peripheral blood, obtained in the first trimester of pregnancy. The rearrangement joins TRBV11-2 to TRBJ1-1; tentatively, D is TRBD1 (5 bases). The sequence derives from a female donor in good health, enrolled as a control in a pregnancy study. The CDR3 reads CASSLGGGPGAFF. The DNA of the CDR3 is TGTGCCAGCAGCCTGGGGGGAGGGCCAGGAGCTTTCTTT.